The 21 T cell receptor beta chains listed next were all sequenced from one sample in a study of cytomegalovirus exposure and HLA in healthy donors. The PCR made use of 60 Vbeta and 13 Jbeta primers. Measured with immunoSEQ multiplex PCR; TCRdb has only the in-frame clones, and not every one. This table holds roughly 150,000 clones, almost 80% found once. Sequencing used PBMCs. These TCRs come from a woman in her twenties or thirties in good health and CMV-seronegative.

This rearrangement joins TRBV6-4 to TRBJ2-5; 10 positions match TRBD1. Germline CDR1 MRHNA, CDR2 SNTAGT. V trimming: 3 bases; J trimming: 2 bases; junction bases outside the gene matches: 6. This CDR3 is 16 amino acids long. The CDR3 bases are TGTGCCAGCAGTGAAAGGAGGACAGGGGGTCAAGAGACCCAGTACTTC. It is translated as CASSERRTGGQETQYF.

This chain links TRBV5-1 with TRBJ1-1, with D unclear. This CDR3 comprises 14 residues. Germline V gene data show CDR1 as SGHRS and CDR2 as YFSETQ. V lost 4 bases and J lost 6, with 16 bases in between. The CDR3, as DNA: TGCGCCAGCAGCACACCGGGCCGCGGGGCTGAAGCTTTCTTT. Its protein is CASSTPGRGAEAFF.

This clone was picked up a small number of times. This chain uses TRBV7-8 with TRBJ2-3, with D perhaps TRBD1 (5 bases). This CDR3 has 14 amino acids. V dropped 1 base and J dropped 4 bases, with 9 bases sitting between them. Germline V lookup: CDR1 SGHVS, CDR2 FQNEAQ. In DNA, the CDR3 is TGTGCCAGCAGCTTAGAGGGGTGGGCAGATACGCAGTATTTT. This codes for CASSLEGWADTQYF.

This chain links TRBV7-6 with TRBJ1-5; TRBD1 is a possible D gene (5 bases). This CDR3 comprises 15 residues. The V gene's germline CDR1 is SGHVS and CDR2 FNYEAQ. V dropped 1 base and J dropped 3 bases, with 10 bases sitting between them. Here the CDR3 reads CASSLGAGINQPQHF. CDR3 nucleotides: TGTGCCAGCAGCTTAGGGGCAGGGATCAATCAGCCCCAGCATTTT.

The chain links TRBV30 to TRBJ2-7; maybe TRBD2 (7 bases). V was pared by 4 bases and J by 3 bases, with 28 bases between. The CDR3 spans 18 residues. Germline loops: CDR1 GTSNPN, CDR2 SVGIG (reference sequence). CDR3 residues: CAWTLCGGGRNRGYEQYF. Written as DNA, the CDR3 is TGTGCCTGGACCCTCTGTGGGGGGGGCCGAAATCGAGGCTACGAGCAGTACTTC.

The chain couples TRBV7-2 to TRBJ1-2; no clear D gene. Germline V gene data show CDR1 as SGHTA and CDR2 as FQGNSA. The CDR3 totals 16 residues. The germline V and J ends were trimmed by 4 bases and 6 bases, with 21 bases remaining between them. For the CDR3, the DNA is TGTGCCAGCAGCTCAACTTGGCTCAGGTTGAACGATGGCTACACCTTC. Its protein is CASSSTWLRLNDGYTF.

The gene calls are TRBV5-1 and TRBJ2-7; possibly TRBD1 for D (5 bases). V dropped 0 bases and J dropped 6 bases, with 13 bases sitting between them. CDR1 and CDR2 from the germline V gene are SGHRS and YFSETQ. CDR3 size: 14 residues. CDR3 DNA: TGCGCCAGCAGCTTGGGTCGGCCTCAGGGCGAGCAGTACTTC. Translated, it gives CASSLGRPQGEQYF.

The table lists this clone with a count of one. This chain joins TRBV29-1 and TRBJ2-7, with 8 bases that match TRBD1. The germline V gene encodes CDR1 SQVTM and CDR2 ANQGSEA. The CDR3 consists of 13 residues. After removal of 4 bases from V and 1 base from J, the junction contained 3 bases not matched to a gene. The CDR3 protein is CSVATGDSYEQYF. The CDR3 DNA reads TGCAGCGTTGCGACAGGGGATTCCTACGAGCAGTACTTC.

This rearrangement joins TRBV7-2 to TRBJ2-2; TRBD2 aligns across 10 bases. Germline loops: CDR1 SGHTA, CDR2 FQGNSA. This CDR3 is 15 amino acids long. The trim removed 2 bases at V and 7 bases at J, leaving 4 bases unmatched. The CDR3, as DNA: TGTGCCAGCAGCTTAAATAGCGGGGGGCTCGGGGAGCTGTTTTTT. This encodes CASSLNSGGLGELFF.

The rearrangement uses TRBV5-5 and TRBJ2-7; the D is unclear. The CDR3 runs to 16 residues. Germline values: CDR1 SGHKS, CDR2 YYEKEE (reference sequence). V dropped 0 bases and J dropped 0 bases, with 13 bases sitting between them. The chain's CDR3 is CASSLGVPRSSYEQYF. As DNA, the CDR3 is TGTGCCAGCAGCTTGGGAGTCCCTAGGAGCTCCTACGAGCAGTACTTC.

The V call is TRBV5-5, the J call TRBJ1-1; TRBD1 aligns across 11 bases. V lost 4 bases, J lost 7 bases, and 9 bases stayed unmatched. CDR3 length: 15 amino acids. From germline, CDR1 is SGHKS and CDR2 YYEKEE (reference sequence). The CDR3 DNA reads as TGTGCCAGCAGCCGTCCCGGGACAGGGGGACGTGAAGCTTTCTTT. Translated, it gives CASSRPGTGGREAFF.

The rearrangement uses TRBV5-5 and TRBJ1-5; D unclear. Germline V CDR1 and CDR2: SGHKS, YYEKEE (reference sequence). With 4 bases removed from V and 7 bases from J, the gap between germline ends came to 9 bases. This CDR3 has 12 amino acids. CDR3 amino acids: CASSAGGQPQHF. CDR3 DNA: TGTGCCAGCAGCGCCGGCGGGCAGCCCCAGCATTTT.

The chain is built from TRBV6-5 and TRBJ2-1; TRBD1 agrees at 7 bases. V was pared by 7 bases and J by 7 bases, with 4 bases of the junction left unmatched. The CDR3 is 12 residues long. Germline V gives CDR1 MNHEY, CDR2 SVGAGI. In DNA form, the CDR3 reads TGTGCCAGCACCGACAGGGCAAATGAGCAGTTCTTC. Translating gives CASTDRANEQFF.

The V gene is TRBV2, the J gene TRBJ1-2; 7 bases map to TRBD1. The germline V gene has CDR1 SNHLY and CDR2 FYNNEI. V trimming: 7 bases; J trimming: 4 bases; junction bases outside the gene matches: 15. CDR3 length: 16 residues. For the CDR3, the DNA is TGTGCCAGCACCCAGAGGGACAGCGCTTTAAGCTATGGCTACACCTTC. The encoded protein is CASTQRDSALSYGYTF.

V usage is TRBV6-6 and J usage is TRBJ2-5; 11 bases are a match to TRBD2. The CDR3 has 13 amino acids. Per the germline V gene, CDR1 is MNHNY and CDR2 is SVGAGI (reference sequence). With V trimmed by 8 bases and J by 2 bases, 1 base remained unmatched. CDR3 protein: CASLAGGQETQYF. CDR3 bases: TGTGCCAGCCTAGCGGGGGGACAAGAGACCCAGTACTTC.

This chain joins TRBV5-1 and TRBJ2-2, with 8 bases aligning to TRBD1. The CDR3 has 16 amino acids. J was trimmed by 4 bases and V by 0 bases; bases with no gene match: 5. Germline V gene lookup returns CDR1 SGHRS and CDR2 YFSETQ. The CDR3 sequence: CASSLGQGYSTGELFF. In DNA, the CDR3 is TGCGCCAGCAGCTTGGGACAGGGGTATAGCACCGGGGAGCTGTTTTTT. Together with reference TRBV5-1 and TRBJ2-2, the CDR3 gives the full variable domain: KAGVTQTPRYLIKTRGQQVTLSCSPISGHRSVSWYQQTPGQGLQFLFEYFSETQRNKGNFPGRFSGRQFSNSRSEMNVSTLELGDSALYLCASSLGQGYSTGELFFGEGSRLTVL.

The sample holds one count of this clone. J is TRBJ1-4 and V is TRBV27, with a tentative D call TRBD1 (6 bases). V was clipped by 7 bases and J by 11 bases, with 26 bases between them. The CDR3 totals 16 residues. Germline assignment: CDR1 MNHEY and CDR2 SMNVEV (reference sequence). As DNA, the CDR3 is TGTGCCAGCACCGCTTCGGGGGGACACCGGTATGGGAAACTGTTTTTT. Translating it yields CASTASGGHRYGKLFF.

The CDR3 sequence: CASSLGRGDNEQFF. CDR3 coding DNA: TGCGCCAGCAGCTTGGGTCGGGGTGACAATGAGCAGTTCTTC. The chain has TRBV5-1 and TRBJ2-1; tentatively, D is TRBD2 (5 bases). This CDR3 spans 14 amino acids. The V end was cut by 0 bases, the J end by 5 bases, with 9 bases between. Germline values: CDR1 SGHRS, CDR2 YFSETQ.

V usage is TRBV21-1 and J usage is TRBJ1-2; whether TRBD1, the table's D call, matches the DNA was not checked. TRBV21-1 counts as a pseudogene. The CDR3 extends over 18 amino acids. DNA of the CDR3: TGTGCCAGCAGCAAAGTTAAGGGGGCCGGGCTATATAACTATGGCTACACCTTC. Its protein is CASSKVKGAGLYNYGYTF.

This chain joins TRBV7-9 and TRBJ1-2; 8 nucleotides align to TRBD1. The V gene's germline CDR1 is SEHNR and CDR2 FQNEAQ (reference sequence). This CDR3 is built from 17 residues. The junction had 15 bases not matched to a gene; V was cut back by 5 bases and J by 4 bases. CDR3 loop: CASSPRTPGGGFYGYTF. The CDR3 DNA reads TGTGCCAGCAGCCCACGCACCCCAGGGGGCGGATTCTATGGCTACACCTTC.

The genes are TRBV19 and TRBJ2-1; 10 bases match TRBD1. CDR1 is LNHDA and CDR2 is SQIVND in the germline V gene (reference sequence). The CDR3 covers 17 residues. Germline trimming cut 4 bases from V and 6 bases from J; bases unmatched to any gene: 12. This CDR3 is CASSKRGEDRGSNEQFF. CDR3 DNA: TGTGCCAGTAGTAAGAGGGGAGAGGACAGGGGGAGCAATGAGCAGTTCTTC.